The text below deals with one TCR beta chain. This sample stems from a study of shared clonotypes between healthy human individuals. The test was conducted at deep level. Sequencing used immunoSEQ multiplex PCR; TCRdb keeps in-frame clones, though not all of them. The data hold some 360,000 clones, with around 70% observed a single time. The germline CDR1 and CDR2 sequences are LNHDA and SQIVND (reference sequence). The CDR3 spans 13 residues. Trimming removed 3 bases from V and 1 base from J, with 6 bases in between. The sequence derives from a man aged 25-40 years in good health. The specimen was memory CD4+ T cells sorted from blood. Specified subset: CD45RA-negative fraction. This chain connects TRBV19 to TRBJ1-1, with D unclear. The CDR3 reads CASSIHGNTEAFF. CDR3 DNA: TGTGCCAGTAGTATCCACGGGAACACTGAAGCTTTCTTT.